The 7 T cell receptor beta chains below come from one sample, sequenced in a study of cytotoxic CD8 clonotypes in ibrutinib-treated CLL. Measured with immunoSEQ multiplex PCR; TCRdb has only the in-frame clones, and not every one. Of around 300,000 clones in the sample, about 80% are singletons; the top ten hold 6.5% to 8.5%. The sample consisted of PBMCs, taken before ibrutinib treatment. These receptors were taken from a human donor with chronic lymphocytic leukemia.

This chain links TRBV20-1 with TRBJ1-1; D may be TRBD1 (6 bases). Trimming cost V 3 bases and J 8 bases, with 10 bases left between them. Germline CDR1 DFQATT, CDR2 SNEGSKA (reference sequence). This CDR3 has 11 amino acids. CDR3 coding DNA: TGCAGTGCTAGCCGGACAGAAGAAGCTTTCTTT. Translation: CSASRTEEAFF.

The chain joins TRBV27 to TRBJ2-7; D is possibly TRBD1 (6 bases). Germline CDR1 MNHEY, CDR2 SMNVEV (reference sequence). Trimming removed 4 bases at V and 12 bases at J, with 19 bases between. The CDR3 covers 13 residues. CDR3 residues: CASSSGTSFFVYF. The CDR3 coding sequence is TGTGCCAGCAGTTCCGGGACAAGCTTTTTCGTGTACTTC.

This sequence joins TRBV4-3 and TRBJ2-3; 7 nucleotides agree with TRBD2. With V trimmed by 5 bases and J by 4 bases, 0 bases remained unmatched. Germline V CDR1 and CDR2: LGHNA, YSLEER. The length of the CDR3 is 12 residues. CDR3 nucleotide sequence: TGCGCCAGCAGCGCGGGAGCAGATACGCAGTATTTT. It translates to CASSAGADTQYF.

This clone was recorded a few times. The chain combines TRBV11-3 with TRBJ2-5, with D unresolved. V was shortened by 2 bases and J by 5 bases, with 9 bases between the two germline ends. The CDR3 runs 13 residues. Germline CDR1 reads SGHNT; CDR2 reads YENEEA. Written as DNA, the CDR3 is TGTGCCAGCAGCTTATCTTCCGCGGAGACCCAGTACTTC. As protein: CASSLSSAETQYF.

V usage is TRBV7-6 and J usage is TRBJ2-7, with TRBD1 as a possible D gene (5 bases). CDR1 SGHVS and CDR2 FNYEAQ come from the germline V gene. The V end lost 10 bases, the J end lost 0 bases, and 19 bases lay between the germline ends. The CDR3 length is 15 residues. The CDR3 bases are TGTGCCATTCTCTCGCTCCAGGGCAGCTCCTACGAGCAGTACTTC. Translation: CAILSLQGSSYEQYF.

The chain employs TRBV4-2 and TRBJ2-3, with 9 bases that match TRBD2. CDR3 length equals 16 residues. Trimming removed 0 bases from V and 7 bases from J; junction bases left unmatched: 8. Germline CDR1 LGHNA, CDR2 YNFKEQ. This CDR3 is CASSQELGLAGHTQYF. The CDR3 DNA reads as TGTGCCAGCAGCCAAGAATTGGGGCTAGCGGGACATACGCAGTATTTT.

This clone was picked up one time. The V and J genes are TRBV28 and TRBJ2-5; D remains ambiguous. From germline, CDR1 is MDHEN and CDR2 SYDVKM. The CDR3 has 13 residues. Trimming cost V 1 base and J 7 bases, with 10 bases left between them. CDR3 sequence reads: CASSLLGLGTQYF. CDR3 DNA: TGTGCCAGCAGTTTATTGGGTTTGGGGACCCAGTACTTC.